This T cell receptor beta chain was obtained from a study of human thymus T cells. On this clone: The antigen remains undetermined.

Regarding the study as a whole: As related research reported, thymic repertoires overlapped highly among unrelated individuals. Thymic and blood repertoires seemed to show skewed V and J gene use.

Obtained as resections during corrective heart surgery, the thymus tissue was then studied. It was healthy Finnish infants having corrective surgery for congenital heart defects who were the donors. Per the germline V gene, CDR1 is GTSNPN and CDR2 is SVGIG (reference sequence). The length of the CDR3 is 16 residues. Unmatched junction bases numbered 11, after V lost 3 bases and J lost 4 bases. Here immunoSEQ multiplex PCR was the method, and the copy in TCRdb shows in-frame clones only, minus some. The sample has some 120,000 clones; about 93% are singletons. The sequencing sample was made of thymus tissue. The sequence derives from a boy in the first two years of life with a congenital heart defect but otherwise immunologically healthy. The V call is TRBV30, the J call TRBJ1-1; 10 bases agree with TRBD1. The CDR3 bases are TGTGCCTGGAGGAGGGACAGGGGAGGGGATGGCACTGAAGCTTTCTTT. It encodes CAWRRDRGGDGTEAFF.